Listed below are T cell receptor beta chains from one sample, sequenced in a study of blood T cell repertoires in COVID-19. Generated by immunoSEQ multiplex PCR, the TCRdb table keeps only in-frame clones and is missing some. Among approximately 200,000 clones listed, roughly 92% were seen once. Sequenced sample: peripheral blood. The receptor source for this set is a man under 40 with COVID-19, enrolled during active disease. Both conserved end residues are part of each CDR3. The order of the fields is clone size, D gene, V gene, J gene, CDR3 DNA, CDR3 protein. A D gene is named only where the DNA matches it firmly. The size field is filled for only some rows; it gives once, few, many or a size class.

-	-	TRBV9	TRBJ2-1	TGTGCCAGCAGCGACCAGGTGGAGGGCAATGAGCAGTTCTTC	CASSDQVEGNEQFF
-	TRBD1	TRBV12-5	TRBJ1-5	TGTGCTAGTGGTTTGGACGACAGGGGTCGTTGGCCCCAGCATTTT	CASGLDDRGRWPQHF
-	-	TRBV12-3/TRBV12-4	TRBJ1-1	TGTGCCAGCAACCTGGGGGGAAACACTGAAGCTTTCTTT	CASNLGGNTEAFF
-	TRBD1	TRBV5-1	TRBJ1-4	TGCGCCAGCAGCTTGGACAGGGGAGGAGAAAAACTGTTTTTT	CASSLDRGGEKLFF
-	-	TRBV7-3	TRBJ1-1	TGTGCCAGCAGCTCCCAGTGGAACACTGAAGCTTTCTTT	CASSSQWNTEAFF
-	-	TRBV2	TRBJ1-1	TGTGCCAGCAGGGAGAGCCACAGGGAGAACACTGAAGCTTTCTTT	CASRESHRENTEAFF
-	-	TRBV11-2	TRBJ1-2	TGTGCCAGCAGCTCGCTCGTCAGGGGACATGGCTACACCTTC	CASSSLVRGHGYTF
-	-	TRBV29-1	TRBJ1-2	TGCAGCATTAGACAGGCGAACAACTATGGCTACACCTTC	CSIRQANNYGYTF
-	TRBD1	TRBV19	TRBJ1-5	TGTGCCAGTAGTATGAGGACAGGTCCTTATAGCAATCAGCCCCAGCATTTT	CASSMRTGPYSNQPQHF
-	TRBD2	TRBV4-1	TRBJ2-1	TGCGCCAGCAGCCAAATCGGACTAGCGGGGGGCGATGAGCAGTTCTTC	CASSQIGLAGGDEQFF
-	TRBD2	TRBV4-1	TRBJ2-5	TGCGCCAGCAGCCTGACTAGCGGGGAGACCCAGTACTTC	CASSLTSGETQYF
-	TRBD1	TRBV7-2	TRBJ1-4	TGTGCCAGCAGCCGTACAGGGGAAACTAATGAAAAACTGTTTTTT	CASSRTGETNEKLFF
-	-	TRBV6-1	TRBJ1-6	TGTGCCAGCAGTGAAGGGGCTCGATCCGGGACTTATAATTCACCCCTCCACTTT	CASSEGARSGTYNSPLHF
-	TRBD2	TRBV6-1	TRBJ2-3	TGTGCCAGCAGTGACCTCGTTACTAGCGCGTCGGGCACAGATACGCAGTATTTT	CASSDLVTSASGTDTQYF
-	-	TRBV14	TRBJ2-3	TGTGCCAGCAGCCAAGATGGGTCTGCGGGCCGCATATCTAGCACAGATACGCAGTATTTT	CASSQDGSAGRISSTDTQYF
-	TRBD1	TRBV6-5	TRBJ1-1	TGTGCCAGCATAAGGGGGCCCTTGAACACTGAAGCTTTCTTT	CASIRGPLNTEAFF
-	-	TRBV5-4	TRBJ1-4	TGTGCCAGCAGCCCCTACGGGACAAGTGAAAAACTGTTTTTT	CASSPYGTSEKLFF
-	-	TRBV4-1	TRBJ1-1	TGCGCCAGCAGCCAGACACAGGGTTACCCTGAAGCTTTCTTT	CASSQTQGYPEAFF
-	-	TRBV3-1/TRBV3-2	TRBJ2-3	TGTGCCAGCAGCCAAGAGGGCGCAGGCTCGAATACGCAGTATTTT	CASSQEGAGSNTQYF
once	TRBD2	TRBV5-4	TRBJ2-3	TGTGCCAGCAGCCCTGGTAGGGGGCTAGCGGGGGATACGCAGTATTTT	CASSPGRGLAGDTQYF
-	TRBD1	TRBV7-9	TRBJ2-7	TGTGCCAGCAGCTTAGTGGACAGGGGATCCTACGAGCAGTACTTC	CASSLVDRGSYEQYF
-	TRBD1	TRBV6-1	TRBJ2-7	TGTGCCAGCAGTGATGGGACAGTGTCGACCTACGAGCAGTACTTC	CASSDGTVSTYEQYF
-	-	TRBV10-1	TRBJ1-1	TGCGCCAGCAGTGAGAATATATGGCCAGGCGAAGGCACTGAAGCTTTCTTT	CASSENIWPGEGTEAFF
once	-	TRBV7-9	TRBJ1-1	TGTGCCAGCAGCTTAGCTGGTGGAGACGCTTTCTTT	CASSLAGGDAFF
-	-	TRBV27	TRBJ1-2	TGTGCCAGCAGTTCGACAGTAAACTATGGCTACACCTTC	CASSSTVNYGYTF
-	TRBD2	TRBV27	TRBJ2-1	TGTGCCAGCAGTCCCAGGGTAGCGGGGGGGCTCAATGAGCAGTTCTTC	CASSPRVAGGLNEQFF
-	-	TRBV30	TRBJ1-1	TGTGCCTGGAGTGGATTGACAGATGGCACTGAAGCTTTCTTT	CAWSGLTDGTEAFF
once	TRBD1	TRBV10-2	TRBJ1-6	TGCGCCAGCGACCCGGGGGGGACAGGGACAACACCCCTCCACTTT	CASDPGGTGTTPLHF
-	-	TRBV12-3/TRBV12-4	TRBJ1-1	TGTGCCAGCAGTTTACCGGGGTCTGAAGCTTTCTTT	CASSLPGSEAFF
-	TRBD1	TRBV23-1	TRBJ1-6	TGCGCCAGCAGCCTCCGGGACAGGGTCCCGTCTCCACCCCTCCACTTT	CASSLRDRVPSPPLHF
once	TRBD2	TRBV5-1	TRBJ2-5	TGCGCCAGCAGCTTGGGGCCTAGCGGGGGATCAGAGACCCAGTACTTC	CASSLGPSGGSETQYF
-	TRBD1	TRBV5-5	TRBJ2-3	TGTGCCAGCGGGACAGAAGGGGCACCTACGCAGTATTTT	CASGTEGAPTQYF
-	-	TRBV6-5	TRBJ1-3	TGTGCCAGCAATCAACTGACAGCGGGAAACACCATATATTTT	CASNQLTAGNTIYF
-	TRBD1	TRBV7-2	TRBJ2-2	TGTGCCAGCAGCTTTAACAGGGGTGTGGGCGGGGAGCTGTTTTTT	CASSFNRGVGGELFF
-	TRBD1	TRBV27	TRBJ1-1	TGTGCCAGCAGTTCTCCGACAGGGGCAGGCGGCACTGAAGCTTTCTTT	CASSSPTGAGGTEAFF
-	-	TRBV14	TRBJ1-3	TGTGCCAGCAGCCAAGTTCAGGGTGCTGGAAACACCATATATTTT	CASSQVQGAGNTIYF
-	-	TRBV19	TRBJ1-6	TGTGCCAGCCTTCAACCAGGGGACACCTATAATTCACCCCTCCACTTT	CASLQPGDTYNSPLHF
-	-	TRBV12-3/TRBV12-4	TRBJ1-1	TGTGCCAGCGGTGGGGCAAGAATTGAAGCTTTCTTT	CASGGARIEAFF
-	-	TRBV15	TRBJ1-1	TGTGCCACCAGCAGAGTTCCCGACACTGAAGCTTTCTTT	CATSRVPDTEAFF
-	-	TRBV3-1/TRBV3-2	TRBJ2-5	TGTGCCAGCAGCCAGGGCTACGGGAACCAAGAGACCCAGTACTTC	CASSQGYGNQETQYF
-	TRBD1	TRBV6-5	TRBJ2-1	TGTGCCAGCAGTAAGGACAGGGCCTACAATGAGCAGTTCTTC	CASSKDRAYNEQFF
-	TRBD1	TRBV4-1	TRBJ1-2	TGCGCCAGCAGCCCGGACAGGGTCCCCCGCTATGGCTACACCTTC	CASSPDRVPRYGYTF
-	-	TRBV7-9	TRBJ1-5	TGTGCCAGCAGCTTAGGTTCGGGGGGAGGTCAGCCCCAGCATTTT	CASSLGSGGGQPQHF
once	TRBD2	TRBV5-1	TRBJ2-3	TGCGCCAGCAGCTCGGGAGGTAGCGGGGGGGCCGGACGGAGCACAGATACGCAGTATTTT	CASSSGGSGGAGRSTDTQYF
-	TRBD1	TRBV6-5	TRBJ2-3	TGTGCCAGCAGTTACTCTCGACAGGGCGCAGATACGCAGTATTTT	CASSYSRQGADTQYF
-	TRBD2	TRBV25-1	TRBJ2-7	TGTGCCAGCAGTGAATCTAGCGGGGCCTCCTACGAGCAGTACTTC	CASSESSGASYEQYF
once	-	TRBV19	TRBJ2-1	TGTGCCAGTAGTATCATCCGGGACACACACAATGAGCAGTTCTTC	CASSIIRDTHNEQFF
once	-	TRBV5-5	TRBJ2-7	TGTGCCAGCAGCTTGAAGGCAGGGCAATTACCCCTCTACGAGCAGTACTTC	CASSLKAGQLPLYEQYF
-	TRBD1	TRBV3-1/TRBV3-2	TRBJ1-1	TGTGCCAGCAGCCAAGGGACAGGTGGTGAAGCTTTCTTT	CASSQGTGGEAFF
few	TRBD2	TRBV7-3	TRBJ2-3	TGTGCCAGCAGCTTAGTTCCTAGCGGGGGGACAGATACGCAGTATTTT	CASSLVPSGGTDTQYF
-	-	TRBV30	TRBJ1-1	TGTGCCTGGAGCCCAGGTTCGTACGATGAAGCTTTCTTT	CAWSPGSYDEAFF
-	TRBD1	TRBV5-1	TRBJ1-5	TGCGCCAGCAGCGGGGGACAGGGGAATCAGCCCCAGCATTTT	CASSGGQGNQPQHF
-	TRBD1	TRBV24-1	TRBJ1-2	TGTGCCACCAGTGATTCGCAGGGGGCAGCTGGCTACACCTTC	CATSDSQGAAGYTF
-	-	TRBV7-6	TRBJ1-3	TGTGCCAGCAGCACCCAAGACAGGCTCTCTGGAAACACCATATATTTT	CASSTQDRLSGNTIYF
-	-	TRBV19	TRBJ2-2	TGTGCCAGTAGTGCGGACAGACGCACCGGGGAGCTGTTTTTT	CASSADRRTGELFF